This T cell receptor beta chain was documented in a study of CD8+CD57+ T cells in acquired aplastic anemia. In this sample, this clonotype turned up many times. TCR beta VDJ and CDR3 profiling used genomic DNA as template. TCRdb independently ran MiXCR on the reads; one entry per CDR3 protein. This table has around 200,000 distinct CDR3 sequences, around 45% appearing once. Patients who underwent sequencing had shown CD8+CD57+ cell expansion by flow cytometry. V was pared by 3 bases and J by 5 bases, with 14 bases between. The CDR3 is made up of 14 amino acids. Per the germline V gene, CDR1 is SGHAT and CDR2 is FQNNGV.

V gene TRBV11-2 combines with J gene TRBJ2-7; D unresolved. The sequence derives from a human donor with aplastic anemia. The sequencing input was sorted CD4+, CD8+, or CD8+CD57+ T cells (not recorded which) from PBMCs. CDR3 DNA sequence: TGTGCCAGCAGCTTCTCCGGGTCAGGAGACGAGCAGTACTTC. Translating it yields CASSFSGSGDEQYF.